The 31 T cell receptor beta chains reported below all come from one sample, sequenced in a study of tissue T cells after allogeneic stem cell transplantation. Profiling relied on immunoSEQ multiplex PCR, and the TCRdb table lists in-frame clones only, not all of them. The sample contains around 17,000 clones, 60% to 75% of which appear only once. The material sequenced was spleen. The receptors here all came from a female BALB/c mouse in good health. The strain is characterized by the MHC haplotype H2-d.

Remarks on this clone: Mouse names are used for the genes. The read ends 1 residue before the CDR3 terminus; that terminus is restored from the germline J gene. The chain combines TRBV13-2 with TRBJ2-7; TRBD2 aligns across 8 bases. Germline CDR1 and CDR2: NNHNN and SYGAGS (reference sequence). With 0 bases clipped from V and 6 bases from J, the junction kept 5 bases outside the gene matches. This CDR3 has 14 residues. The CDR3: CASGDAGGRFEQYF. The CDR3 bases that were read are TGTGCCAGCGGTGATGCGGGGGGGCGCTTTGAACAGTAC.

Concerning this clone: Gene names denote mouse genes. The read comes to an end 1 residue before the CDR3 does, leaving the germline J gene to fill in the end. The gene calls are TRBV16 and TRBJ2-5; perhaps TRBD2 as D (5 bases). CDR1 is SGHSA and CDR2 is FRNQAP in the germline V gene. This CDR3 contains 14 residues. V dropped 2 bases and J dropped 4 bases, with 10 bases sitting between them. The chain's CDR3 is CASSLTWEEDTQYF. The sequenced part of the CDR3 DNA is TGTGCAAGCAGCTTAACCTGGGAAGAAGACACCCAGTAC.

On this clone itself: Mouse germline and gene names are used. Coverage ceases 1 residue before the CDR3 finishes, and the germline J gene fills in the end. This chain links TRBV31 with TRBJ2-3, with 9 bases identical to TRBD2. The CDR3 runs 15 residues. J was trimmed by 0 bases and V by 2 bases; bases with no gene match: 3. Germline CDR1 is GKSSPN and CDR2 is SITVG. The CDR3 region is CAWSSGLGSAETLYF. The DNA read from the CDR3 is TGTGCCTGGAGTTCGGGACTGGGTAGTGCAGAAACGCTGTAT. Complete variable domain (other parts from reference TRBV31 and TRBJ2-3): AQTIHQWPVAEIKAVGSPLSLGCTIKGKSSPNLYWYWQATGGTLQQLFYSITVGQVESVVQLNLSASRPKDDQFILSTEKLLLSHSGFYLCAWSSGLGSAETLYFGSGTRLTVL.

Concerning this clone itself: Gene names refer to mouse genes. CDR3 residues: CASGDASFSNERLFF. The CDR3 bases that were read are TGTGCCAGCGGTGATGCTTCTTTTTCCAACGAAAGATTATTT. V usage is TRBV13-2 and J usage is TRBJ1-4; D is ambiguous. The sequenced fragment ends 1 residue before the CDR3 boundary, so the rest is inferred from the germline J gene. Germline lookup yields CDR1 NNHNN and CDR2 SYGAGS (reference sequence). This CDR3 contains 15 residues. The V and J ends lost 0 bases and 0 bases respectively, with 6 bases between them.

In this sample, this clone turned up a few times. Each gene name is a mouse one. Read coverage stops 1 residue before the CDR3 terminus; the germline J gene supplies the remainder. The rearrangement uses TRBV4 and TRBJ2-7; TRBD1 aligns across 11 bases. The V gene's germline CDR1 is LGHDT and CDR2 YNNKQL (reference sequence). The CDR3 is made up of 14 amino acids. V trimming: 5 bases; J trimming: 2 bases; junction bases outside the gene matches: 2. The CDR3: CASSAGQGAYEQYF. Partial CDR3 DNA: TGTGCCAGCAGCGCGGGACAGGGGGCCTATGAACAGTAC.

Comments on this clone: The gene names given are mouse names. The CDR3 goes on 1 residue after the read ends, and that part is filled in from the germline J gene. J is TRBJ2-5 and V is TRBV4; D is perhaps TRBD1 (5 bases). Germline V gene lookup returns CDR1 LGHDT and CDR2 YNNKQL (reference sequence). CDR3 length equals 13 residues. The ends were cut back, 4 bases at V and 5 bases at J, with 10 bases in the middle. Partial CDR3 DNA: TGTGCCAGCAGCTTCAGGGTAGCAGACACCCAGTAC. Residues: CASSFRVADTQY. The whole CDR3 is CASSFRVADTQYF.

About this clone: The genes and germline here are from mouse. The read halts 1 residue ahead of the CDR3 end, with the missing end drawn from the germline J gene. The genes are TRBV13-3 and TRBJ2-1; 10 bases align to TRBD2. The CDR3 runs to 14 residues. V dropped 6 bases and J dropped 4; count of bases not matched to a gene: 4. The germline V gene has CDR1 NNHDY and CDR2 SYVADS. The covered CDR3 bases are TGTGCCAGCAAGACTGGGGGGAAGTATGCTGAGCAGTTC. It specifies CASKTGGKYAEQF. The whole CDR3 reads CASKTGGKYAEQFF.

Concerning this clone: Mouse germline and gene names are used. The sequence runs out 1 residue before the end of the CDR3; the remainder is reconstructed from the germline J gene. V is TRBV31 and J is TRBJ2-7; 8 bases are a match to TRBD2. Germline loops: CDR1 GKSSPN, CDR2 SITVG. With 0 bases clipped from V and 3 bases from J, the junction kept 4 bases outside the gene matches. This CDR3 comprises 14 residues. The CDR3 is CAWSLGGARYEQYF. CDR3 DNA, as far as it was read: TGTGCCTGGAGTCTAGGGGGGGCGCGCTATGAACAGTAC. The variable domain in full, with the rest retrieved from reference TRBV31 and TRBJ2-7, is AQTIHQWPVAEIKAVGSPLSLGCTIKGKSSPNLYWYWQATGGTLQQLFYSITVGQVESVVQLNLSASRPKDDQFILSTEKLLLSHSGFYLCAWSLGGARYEQYFGPGTRLTVL.

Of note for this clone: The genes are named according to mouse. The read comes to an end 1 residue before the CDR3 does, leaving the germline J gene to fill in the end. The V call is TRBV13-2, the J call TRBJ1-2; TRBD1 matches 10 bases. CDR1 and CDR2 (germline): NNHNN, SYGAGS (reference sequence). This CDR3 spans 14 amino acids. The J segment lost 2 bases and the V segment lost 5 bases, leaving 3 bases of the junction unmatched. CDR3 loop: CASGWGQGNSDYTF. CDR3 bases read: TGTGCCAGCGGGTGGGGACAGGGGAACTCCGACTACACC.

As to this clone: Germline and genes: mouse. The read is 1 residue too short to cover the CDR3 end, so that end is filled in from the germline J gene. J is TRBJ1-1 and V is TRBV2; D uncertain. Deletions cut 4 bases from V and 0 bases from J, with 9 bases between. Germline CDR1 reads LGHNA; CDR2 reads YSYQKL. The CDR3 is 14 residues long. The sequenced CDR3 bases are TGTGCCAGCAGCCCGACAAAATCAAACACAGAAGTCTTC. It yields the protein CASSPTKSNTEVF. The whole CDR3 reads CASSPTKSNTEVFF.

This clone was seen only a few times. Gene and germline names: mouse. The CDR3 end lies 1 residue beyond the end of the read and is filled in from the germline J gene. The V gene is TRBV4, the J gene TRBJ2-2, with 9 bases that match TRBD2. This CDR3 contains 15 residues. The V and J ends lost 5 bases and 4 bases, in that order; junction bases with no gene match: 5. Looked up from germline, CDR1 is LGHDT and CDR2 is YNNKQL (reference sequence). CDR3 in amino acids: CASSLLGGGTGQLYF. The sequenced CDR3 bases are TGTGCCAGCAGCCTACTGGGGGGAGGCACCGGGCAGCTCTAC. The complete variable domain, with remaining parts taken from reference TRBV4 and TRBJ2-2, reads ETAVFQTPNYHVTQVGNEVSFNCKQTLGHDTMYWYKQDSKKLLKIMFSYNNKQLIVNETVPRRFSPQSSDKAHLNLRIKSVEPEDSAVYLCASSLLGGGTGQLYFGEGSKLTVL.

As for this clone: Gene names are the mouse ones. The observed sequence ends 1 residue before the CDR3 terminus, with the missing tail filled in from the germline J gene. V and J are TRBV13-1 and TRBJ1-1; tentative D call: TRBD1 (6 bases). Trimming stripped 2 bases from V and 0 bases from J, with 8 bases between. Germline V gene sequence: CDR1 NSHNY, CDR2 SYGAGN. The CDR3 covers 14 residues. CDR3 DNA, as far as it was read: TGTGCCAGCAGTGAGGGGACAACAAACACAGAAGTCTTC. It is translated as CASSEGTTNTEVF. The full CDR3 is CASSEGTTNTEVFF.

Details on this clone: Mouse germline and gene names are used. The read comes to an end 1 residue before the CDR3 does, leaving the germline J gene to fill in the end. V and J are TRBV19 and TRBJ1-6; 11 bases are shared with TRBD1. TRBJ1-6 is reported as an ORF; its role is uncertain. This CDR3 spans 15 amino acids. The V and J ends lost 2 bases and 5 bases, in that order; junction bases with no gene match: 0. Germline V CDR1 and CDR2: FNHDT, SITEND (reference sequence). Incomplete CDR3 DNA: TGTGCCAGCAGTATGGACAGGGGGCATAATTCGCCCCTCTAC. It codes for CASSMDRGHNSPLY. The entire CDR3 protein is CASSMDRGHNSPLYF.

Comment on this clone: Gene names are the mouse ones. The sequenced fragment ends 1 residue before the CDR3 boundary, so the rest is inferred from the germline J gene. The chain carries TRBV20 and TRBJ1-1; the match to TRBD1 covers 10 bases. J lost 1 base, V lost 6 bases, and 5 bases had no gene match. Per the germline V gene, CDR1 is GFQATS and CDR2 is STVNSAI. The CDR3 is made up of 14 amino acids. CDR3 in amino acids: CGATRDRGNTEVFF. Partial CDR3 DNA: TGTGGTGCCACCCGGGACAGGGGGAACACAGAAGTCTTC.

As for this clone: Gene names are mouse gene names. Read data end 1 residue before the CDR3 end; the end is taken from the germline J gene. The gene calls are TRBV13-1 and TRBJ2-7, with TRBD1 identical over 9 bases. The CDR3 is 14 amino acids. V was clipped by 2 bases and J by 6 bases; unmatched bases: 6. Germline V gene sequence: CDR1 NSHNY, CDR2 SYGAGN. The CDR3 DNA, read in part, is TGTGCCAGCAGTGACGGGACAGGGAGGATTGAACAGTAC. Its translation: CASSDGTGRIEQY. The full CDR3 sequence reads CASSDGTGRIEQYF.

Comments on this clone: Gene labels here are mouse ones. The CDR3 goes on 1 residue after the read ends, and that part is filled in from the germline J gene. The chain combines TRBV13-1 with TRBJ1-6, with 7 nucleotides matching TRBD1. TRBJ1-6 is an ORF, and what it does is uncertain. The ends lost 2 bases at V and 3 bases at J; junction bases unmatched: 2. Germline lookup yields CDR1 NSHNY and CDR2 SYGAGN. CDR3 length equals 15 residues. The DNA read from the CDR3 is TGTGCCAGCAGTGAGGGGACAGACTATAATTCGCCCCTCTAC. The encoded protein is CASSEGTDYNSPLY. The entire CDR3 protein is CASSEGTDYNSPLYF.

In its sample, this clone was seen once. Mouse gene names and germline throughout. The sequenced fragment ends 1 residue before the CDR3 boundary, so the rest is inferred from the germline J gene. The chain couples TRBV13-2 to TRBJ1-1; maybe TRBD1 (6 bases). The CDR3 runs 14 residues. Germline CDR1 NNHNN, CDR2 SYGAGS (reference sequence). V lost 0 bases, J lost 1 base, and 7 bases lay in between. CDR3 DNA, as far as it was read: TGTGCCAGCGGTGATGACAGGGAAAACACAGAAGTCTTC. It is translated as CASGDDRENTEVF. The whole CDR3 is CASGDDRENTEVFF.

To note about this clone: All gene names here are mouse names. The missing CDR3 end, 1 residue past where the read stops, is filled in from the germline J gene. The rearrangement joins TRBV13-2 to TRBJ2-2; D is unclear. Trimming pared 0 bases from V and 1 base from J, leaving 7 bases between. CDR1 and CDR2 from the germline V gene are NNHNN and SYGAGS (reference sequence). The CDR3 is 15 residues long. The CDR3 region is CASGDARGNTGQLYF. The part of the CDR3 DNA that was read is TGTGCCAGCGGTGATGCTCGGGGAAACACCGGGCAGCTCTAC.

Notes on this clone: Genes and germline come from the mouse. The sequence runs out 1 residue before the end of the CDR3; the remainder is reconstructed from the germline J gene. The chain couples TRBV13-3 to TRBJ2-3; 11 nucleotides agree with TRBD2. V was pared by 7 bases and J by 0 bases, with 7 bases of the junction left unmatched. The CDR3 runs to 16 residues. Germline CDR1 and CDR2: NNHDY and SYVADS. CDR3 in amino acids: CASGGTGGASAETLYF. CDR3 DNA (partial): TGTGCCAGCGGTGGAACTGGGGGGGCTAGTGCAGAAACGCTGTAT.

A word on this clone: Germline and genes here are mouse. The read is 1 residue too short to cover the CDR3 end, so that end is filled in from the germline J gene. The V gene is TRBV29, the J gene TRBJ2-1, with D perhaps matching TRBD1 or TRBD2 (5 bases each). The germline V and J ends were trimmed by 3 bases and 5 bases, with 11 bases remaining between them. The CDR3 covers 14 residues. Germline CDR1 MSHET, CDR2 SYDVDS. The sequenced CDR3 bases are TGTGCTAGCAGTTTCACGGGGCGCGATGCTGAGCAGTTC. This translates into CASSFTGRDAEQF. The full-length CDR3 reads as CASSFTGRDAEQFF.

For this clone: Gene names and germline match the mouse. The covered CDR3 bases are TGTGCCAGCAGCCAGGGGCTTTCCAACGAAAGATTATTT. Protein sequence: CASSQGLSNERLF. The entire CDR3 is CASSQGLSNERLFF. The V gene is TRBV2, the J gene TRBJ1-4; TRBD1 is a possible D gene (5 bases). The read ends 1 residue early relative to the CDR3; the germline J gene fills the gap. Trimming pared 3 bases from V and 0 bases from J, leaving 5 bases between. The germline gives CDR1 LGHNA, CDR2 YSYQKL. The CDR3 has 14 residues.

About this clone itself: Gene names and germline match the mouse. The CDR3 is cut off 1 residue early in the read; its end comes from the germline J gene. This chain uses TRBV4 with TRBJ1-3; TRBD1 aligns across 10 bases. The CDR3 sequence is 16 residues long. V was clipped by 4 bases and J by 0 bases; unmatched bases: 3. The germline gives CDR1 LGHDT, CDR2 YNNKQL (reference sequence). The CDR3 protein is CASSSRDRGSGNTLYF. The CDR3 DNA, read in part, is TGTGCCAGCAGCTCCCGGGACAGGGGTTCTGGAAATACGCTCTAT.

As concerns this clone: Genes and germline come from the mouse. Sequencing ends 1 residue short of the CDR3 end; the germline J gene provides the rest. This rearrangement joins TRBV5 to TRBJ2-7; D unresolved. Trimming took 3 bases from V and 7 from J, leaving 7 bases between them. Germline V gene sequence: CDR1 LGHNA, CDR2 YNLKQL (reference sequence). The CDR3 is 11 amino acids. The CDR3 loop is CASSQGREQYF. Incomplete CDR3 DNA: TGTGCCAGCAGCCAGGGGAGGGAACAGTAC.

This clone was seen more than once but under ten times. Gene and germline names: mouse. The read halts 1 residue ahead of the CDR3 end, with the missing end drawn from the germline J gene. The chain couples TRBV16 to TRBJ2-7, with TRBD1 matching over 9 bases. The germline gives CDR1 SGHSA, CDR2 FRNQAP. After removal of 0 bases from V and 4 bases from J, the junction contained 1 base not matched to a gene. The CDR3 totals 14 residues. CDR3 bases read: TGTGCAAGCAGCTTAGAGACAGGGGGGTATGAACAGTAC. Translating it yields CASSLETGGYEQY. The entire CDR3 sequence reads CASSLETGGYEQYF. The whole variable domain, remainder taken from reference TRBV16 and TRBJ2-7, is NAGVIQTPRHKVTGKGQEATLWCEPISGHSAVFWYRQTIVQGLEFLTYFRNQAPIDDSGMPKERFSAQMPNQSHSTLKIQSTQPQDSAVYLCASSLETGGYEQYFGPGTRLTVL.

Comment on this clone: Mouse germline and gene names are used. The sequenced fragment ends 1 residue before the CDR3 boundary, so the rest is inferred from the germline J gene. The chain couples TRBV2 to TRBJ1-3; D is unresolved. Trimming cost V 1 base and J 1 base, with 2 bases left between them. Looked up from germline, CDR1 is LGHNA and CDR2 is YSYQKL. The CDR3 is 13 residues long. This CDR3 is CASSQASGNTLYF. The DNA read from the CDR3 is TGTGCCAGCAGCCAAGCCTCTGGAAATACGCTCTAT.

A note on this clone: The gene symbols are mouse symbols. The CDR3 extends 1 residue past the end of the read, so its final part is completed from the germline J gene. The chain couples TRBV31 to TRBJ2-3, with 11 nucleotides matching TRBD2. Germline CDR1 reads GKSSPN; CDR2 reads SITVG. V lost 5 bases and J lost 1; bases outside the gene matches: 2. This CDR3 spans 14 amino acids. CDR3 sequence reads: CAWGTGGGAETLYF. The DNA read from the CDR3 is TGTGCCTGGGGGACTGGGGGAGGTGCAGAAACGCTGTAT.

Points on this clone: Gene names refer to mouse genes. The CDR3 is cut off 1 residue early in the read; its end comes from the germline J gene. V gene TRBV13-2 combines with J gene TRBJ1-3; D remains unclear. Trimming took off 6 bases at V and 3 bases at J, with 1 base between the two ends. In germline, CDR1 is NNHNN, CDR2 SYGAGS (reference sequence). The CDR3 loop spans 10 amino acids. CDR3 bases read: TGTGCCAGCGTTGGAAATACGCTCTAT. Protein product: CASVGNTLY. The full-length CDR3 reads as CASVGNTLYF.

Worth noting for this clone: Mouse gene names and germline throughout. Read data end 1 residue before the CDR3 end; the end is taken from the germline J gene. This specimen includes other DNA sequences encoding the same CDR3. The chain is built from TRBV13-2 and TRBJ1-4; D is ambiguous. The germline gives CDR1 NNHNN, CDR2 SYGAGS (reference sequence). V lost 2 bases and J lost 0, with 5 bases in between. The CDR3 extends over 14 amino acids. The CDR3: CASGETISNERLFF. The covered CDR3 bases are TGTGCCAGCGGTGAGACAATTTCCAACGAAAGATTATTT.

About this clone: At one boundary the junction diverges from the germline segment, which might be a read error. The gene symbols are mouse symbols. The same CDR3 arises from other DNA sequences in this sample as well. The chain's CDR3 is CASSLGQDPSAETLYF. Partial CDR3 DNA: TGTGCCAGCTCTCTTGGACAGGACCCTAGTGCGGAAACGCTGTAT. The V call is TRBV12-1, the J call TRBJ2-3; 7 positions agree with TRBD1. Read sequence stops 1 residue before the CDR3 end, and the germline J gene provides the missing end. The CDR3 runs 16 residues. Germline CDR1 and CDR2: SGHSN and HYEKVE. The full variable domain, with the rest looked up from reference TRBV12-1 and TRBJ2-3, is DSGVVQSPRHIIKEKGGRSVLTCIPISGHSNVVWYQQTLGKELKFLIQHYEKVERDKGFLPSRFSVQQFDDYHSEMNMSALELEDSAMYFCASSLGQDPSAETLYFGSGTRLTVL.

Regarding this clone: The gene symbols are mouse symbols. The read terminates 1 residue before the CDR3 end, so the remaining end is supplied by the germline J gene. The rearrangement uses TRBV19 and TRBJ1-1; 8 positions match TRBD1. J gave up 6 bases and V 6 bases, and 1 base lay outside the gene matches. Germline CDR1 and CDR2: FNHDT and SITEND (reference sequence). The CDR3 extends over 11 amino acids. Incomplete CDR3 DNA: TGTGCCAGCATACAGGGGGCAGAAGTCTTC. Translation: CASIQGAEVF. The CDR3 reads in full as CASIQGAEVFF.

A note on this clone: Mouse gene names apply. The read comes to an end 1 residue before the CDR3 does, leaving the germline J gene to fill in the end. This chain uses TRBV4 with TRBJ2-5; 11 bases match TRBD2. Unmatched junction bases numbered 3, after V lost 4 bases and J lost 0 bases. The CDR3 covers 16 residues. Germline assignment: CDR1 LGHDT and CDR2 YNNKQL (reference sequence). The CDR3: CASSLGLGVNQDTQYF. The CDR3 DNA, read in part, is TGTGCCAGCAGCTTGGGACTGGGGGTTAACCAAGACACCCAGTAC.